Each of the 7 T cell receptor beta chains below was sequenced from the same sample in a study of blood T cell repertoires in COVID-19 (TCRdb year 2020). Library preparation used the immunoSEQ multiplex PCR assay. As stored in TCRdb, this immuneACCESS dataset retains in-frame rearrangements with V and J assigned. A fraction of the clones does not appear; measured against another copy, unresolved V genes explain less than half of the discrepancy, and the remainder lacks a known reason. The sample records fewer than 300,000 clones, 84% of which are singletons. The ten largest clones represent roughly 1.5% of the sample. The sample was peripheral blood. The receptors were sampled from a human donor with COVID-19, enrolled during active disease. The donor label of this sample is uncertain.

The chain couples TRBV9 to TRBJ2-5, with D possibly TRBD1 on 7 matching bases. This CDR3 has 16 residues. V lost 0 bases and J 5 bases, leaving 17 bases between the germline ends. Germline V gene data show CDR1 as SGDLS and CDR2 as YYNGEE. The CDR3 nucleotides read TGTGCCAGCAGCGTAGGGGCAGGGGGGATCAGGGAGACCCAGTACTTC. Protein sequence: CASSVGAGGIRETQYF. Together with reference TRBV9 and TRBJ2-5, the CDR3 gives the full variable domain: DSGVTQTPKHLITATGQRVTLRCSPRSGDLSVYWYQQSLDQGLQFLIQYYNGEERAKGNILERFSAQQFPDLHSELNLSSLELGDSALYFCASSVGAGGIRETQYFGPGTRLLVL.

Written as DNA, the CDR3 is TGTGCCAGCTCACAAGACAGGGATGATGGCAATCAGCCCCAGCATTTT. The encoded protein is CASSQDRDDGNQPQHF. The rearrangement links TRBV18 to TRBJ1-5, with 7 bases aligning to TRBD1. Germline CDR1 KGHSH, CDR2 LQKENI. With V trimmed by 4 bases and J by 2 bases, 8 bases remained unmatched. The CDR3 loop spans 16 amino acids.

CDR3 sequence: CASSGGVGRAGADTQYF. Here the CDR3 DNA reads TGTGCCAGCAGCGGAGGGGTAGGCAGGGCGGGTGCAGATACGCAGTATTTT. This chain links TRBV7-9 with TRBJ2-3; weak D call: TRBD2 (6 bases). There are 17 residues in the CDR3. CDR1 and CDR2 (germline): SEHNR, FQNEAQ (reference sequence). V was trimmed by 5 bases and J by 4 bases, leaving 22 bases between them.

V gene TRBV7-2 combines with J gene TRBJ2-4; D might be TRBD2 (6 bases). This CDR3 region has 16 residues. CDR1 SGHTA and CDR2 FQGNSA come from the germline V gene. The V end lost 2 bases, the J end lost 2 bases, and 13 bases lay between the germline ends. The CDR3 reads CASSLRFGGSKNIQYF. DNA of the CDR3: TGTGCCAGCAGCTTACGGTTCGGAGGGTCCAAAAACATTCAGTACTTC.

V gene TRBV7-3 combines with J gene TRBJ2-1; D might be TRBD2 (6 bases). CDR1 and CDR2 (germline): SGHTA, FQGTGA. V lost 4 bases and J 5 bases, leaving 15 bases between the germline ends. The CDR3 consists of 15 residues. Written as DNA, the CDR3 is TGTGCCAGCAGCTCCCGACTAGACCTCCACAATGAGCAGTTCTTC. It is translated as CASSSRLDLHNEQFF.

This clone appeared once. This chain joins TRBV7-6 and TRBJ2-3; D remains ambiguous. Looked up from germline, CDR1 is SGHVS and CDR2 is FNYEAQ. Trimming left V 5 bases short and J 1 base short, with 16 bases between. CDR3 length: 16 residues. The CDR3 sequence: CASSPRRFQGTDTQYF. The CDR3 DNA sequence: TGTGCCAGCAGCCCGAGACGGTTTCAGGGCACAGATACGCAGTATTTT.

This clone came up once. The V gene is TRBV9, the J gene TRBJ2-2; D is perhaps TRBD1 (5 bases). Germline-derived CDR1 and CDR2 are SGDLS and YYNGEE. V was clipped by 0 bases and J by 5 bases, with 20 bases between them. The CDR3 consists of 18 residues. CDR3 in amino acids: CASSVEPGFWVGTGELFF. The CDR3 bases are TGTGCCAGCAGCGTAGAGCCAGGGTTTTGGGTGGGGACCGGGGAGCTGTTTTTT.